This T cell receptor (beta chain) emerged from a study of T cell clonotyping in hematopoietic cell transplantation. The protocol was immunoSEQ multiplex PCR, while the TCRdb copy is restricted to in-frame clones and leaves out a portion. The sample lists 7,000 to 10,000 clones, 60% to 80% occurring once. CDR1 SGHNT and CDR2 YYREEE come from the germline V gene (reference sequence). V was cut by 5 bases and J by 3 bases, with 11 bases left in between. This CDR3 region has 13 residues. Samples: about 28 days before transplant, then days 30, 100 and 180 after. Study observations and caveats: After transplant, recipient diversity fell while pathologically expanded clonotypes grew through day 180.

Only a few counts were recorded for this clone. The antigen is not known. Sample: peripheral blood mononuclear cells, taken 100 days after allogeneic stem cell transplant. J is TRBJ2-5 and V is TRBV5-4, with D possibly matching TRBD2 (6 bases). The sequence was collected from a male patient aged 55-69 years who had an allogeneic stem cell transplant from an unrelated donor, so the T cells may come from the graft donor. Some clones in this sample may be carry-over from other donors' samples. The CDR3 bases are TGTGCCAGCAGTCTCTGGGGGGAAGAGACCCAGTACTTC. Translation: CASSLWGEETQYF.